This TCR beta chain originates from a study of cytomegalovirus exposure and HLA in healthy donors. PCR employed 60 Vbeta and 13 Jbeta primers. TCRdb keeps only in-frame clones here, not all; method: immunoSEQ multiplex PCR. The table shows under 35,000 clones, with around 40% occurring only once. Germline CDR1 and CDR2: SGHDN and FVKESK. There are 13 residues in the CDR3. Deletions cut 0 bases from V and 14 bases from J, with 13 bases between. Overall study results and limits: Earlier analysis looked at TCR beta V segments, and most were productive about 90% or about 30% of the time. Later, an analysis showed that TCR beta chains associated with HLA were more clonally expanded than others that were equally common. As was reported, the HLA-A and HLA-B alleles of most subjects were accurately predicted from TCR beta sequences.

This clone was seen just once. Its antigen remains unknown. Input material: PBMCs. The receptor's source is a woman aged 45-60 years in good health and CMV-seronegative. V is TRBV14 and J is TRBJ1-4; possible D gene TRBD1, 5 bases. This chain's CDR3 is CASSQDWTGGLFF. The CDR3 nucleotides read TGTGCCAGCAGCCAAGACTGGACCGGGGGGCTGTTTTTT.